These 11 T cell receptor beta chains originate from one sample sequenced in a study of response to subunit inactivated influenza vaccine. TCRdb used MiXCR to reprocess the RT-PCR reads, holding one entry per CDR3 protein. The table includes about 830,000 distinct CDR3 sequences, roughly 20% detected once. The source material was PBMCs from blood, sampled more than 4 days after vaccination. The receptor source for this set is a man in his fifties or sixties who received an inactivated influenza vaccine.

This clonotype has a handful of counts. The chain has TRBV7-2 and TRBJ2-5, with D uncertain. CDR3 length: 11 amino acids. Looked up from germline, CDR1 is SGHTA and CDR2 is FQGNSA. The V end was cut by 5 bases, the J end by 7 bases, with 8 bases between. The CDR3 loop is CASSARMTQYF. The CDR3 DNA reads as TGTGCCAGCAGCGCCCGAATGACCCAGTACTTC.

V usage is TRBV9 and J usage is TRBJ2-5; tentatively, D is TRBD1 (6 bases). This CDR3 region has 15 residues. V gave up 0 bases and J gave up 3 bases, with 12 bases separating them. CDR1 SGDLS and CDR2 YYNGEE come from the germline V gene. Here the CDR3 DNA reads TGTGCCAGCAGCGTAGAGGTCAGGGGTGAAGAGACCCAGTACTTC. Amino acids: CASSVEVRGEETQYF.

This clonotype was counted many times. V is TRBV5-1 and J is TRBJ1-5; D not resolved. The CDR3 has 14 amino acids. Germline CDR1 reads SGHRS; CDR2 reads YFSETQ. The germline V and J ends were trimmed by 0 bases and 5 bases, with 9 bases remaining between them. The CDR3 here is CASSLGSGDQPQHF. The CDR3 nucleotides are TGCGCCAGCAGCTTGGGTAGCGGCGATCAGCCCCAGCATTTT.

This clonotype has a count of ten or more. At one of its ends the junction is not consistent with the germline gene, which may arise from a read error. V gene TRBV12-3 or TRBV12-4 combines with J gene TRBJ1-5; TRBD1 matches 8 bases. The CDR3 has 14 amino acids. CDR3 residues: CASSVTGGNQPQHF. DNA for the CDR3: TGCGCCAGCAGCGTGACAGGGGGCAATCAGCCCCAGCATTTT.

This clonotype showed up just once. A junction end diverges from the germline sequence, so it may reflect a read error. The chain uses TRBV3-1 and TRBJ2-5; perhaps D is TRBD1 or TRBD2 (5 bases each). The CDR3 sequence is 15 residues long. CDR1 LGHDT and CDR2 YNNKEL come from the germline V gene (reference sequence). The CDR3 region is CACSQDTSTGGTQYF. The CDR3 DNA is TGTGCCTGCAGCCAAGATACGAGCACAGGAGGGACCCAGTACTTC.

A few counts support this clonotype. The rearrangement links TRBV20-1 to TRBJ2-5; TRBD2 aligns across 9 bases. Germline lookup yields CDR1 DFQATT and CDR2 SNEGSKA (reference sequence). The CDR3 length is 14 residues. J gave up 1 base and V 7 bases, and 7 bases lay outside the gene matches. DNA for the CDR3: TGCAGTGGGGCGGGGGGGCCCCTCCAAGAGACCCAGTACTTC. Translating gives CSGAGGPLQETQYF.

The V gene is TRBV5-1, the J gene TRBJ2-3, with 15 bases aligning to TRBD2. Germline V gene lookup returns CDR1 SGHRS and CDR2 YFSETQ. The CDR3 totals 17 residues. Trimming took 1 base from V and 1 from J; bases not matched to a gene: 1. The CDR3, as DNA: TGCGCCAGCAGCTTGTGGACTAGCGGGAGGGGCACAGATACGCAGTATTTT. Translated, it gives CASSLWTSGRGTDTQYF.

This clonotype was counted only a few times. The chain recombines TRBV7-2 with TRBJ2-5; 12 nucleotides agree with TRBD2. Trimming cost V 5 bases and J 2 bases; bases outside gene matches: 9. This CDR3 region has 17 residues. Germline CDR1 SGHTA, CDR2 FQGNSA. CDR3 sequence reads: CASSPGTSGLIQETQYF. The DNA of the CDR3 is TGTGCCAGCAGCCCCGGGACTAGCGGGTTGATTCAAGAGACCCAGTACTTC.

V gene TRBV18 combines with J gene TRBJ2-7; 8 nucleotides match TRBD1. The CDR3 runs 18 residues. The V segment lost 1 base and the J segment 0 bases; nucleotides outside the gene matches: 11. Germline CDR1 KGHSH, CDR2 LQKENI. Written as DNA, the CDR3 is TGTGCCAGCTCACCACGGGTCGGGGACAGGTCTTACTCCTACGAGCAGTACTTC. It translates to CASSPRVGDRSYSYEQYF.

The V and J genes are TRBV13 and TRBJ2-7; D gene ambiguous. The length of the CDR3 is 13 residues. Germline CDR1 and CDR2: PRHDT and FYEKMQ (reference sequence). Trimming shortened V by 3 bases and J by 5 bases, and 11 bases separated the two germline ends. CDR3 coding DNA: TGTGCCAGCAGCTTCCGGACGTTAGACGAGCAGTACTTC. Amino acid sequence: CASSFRTLDEQYF.

The sample holds a few counts of this clonotype. V is TRBV29-1 and J is TRBJ2-5, with 7 bases that match TRBD2. CDR1 SQVTM and CDR2 ANQGSEA come from the germline V gene. V lost 7 bases, J lost 5 bases, and 4 bases stayed unmatched. This CDR3 has 11 amino acids. CDR3 in DNA: TGCAGCGGTGGACTAGGCGAGACCCAGTACTTC. It is translated as CSGGLGETQYF.